The TCR beta chain described here comes from a study of cytomegalovirus exposure and HLA in healthy donors. Study results and limitations: Compared with the roughly 700-donor mean, an Asian-associated ancestry cluster reportedly had fewer N-insertions, according to a later analysis.

Looked up from germline, CDR1 is MNHEY and CDR2 is SVGAGI. The junction had 5 bases not matched to a gene; V was cut back by 0 bases and J by 4 bases. The CDR3 sequence is 15 residues long. Turning to this clone: What it recognizes is unknown.

Researchers ran the PCR with 60 Vbeta and 13 Jbeta primers. Using immunoSEQ multiplex PCR, the repertoire was profiled, and TCRdb retains in-frame clones only, with some absent. The sample shows roughly 150,000 clones, over 65% of them seen only once. This sequence joins TRBV6-5 and TRBJ2-7; 8 nucleotides match TRBD1. The clonotype was recovered from a man in his forties or fifties in good health and CMV-seropositive. Sequencing was performed on PBMCs. The CDR3 DNA sequence: TGTGCCAGCAGTTACTCTCCGGACAGGGTATACGAGCAGTACTTC. Protein sequence: CASSYSPDRVYEQYF.